This T cell receptor beta chain was sequenced for a study of blood T cell repertoires in COVID-19. Overall study: Samples came from the United States, Italy and Spain, spanning acute and convalescent COVID-19. PBMCs, B-cell-depleted T cells, or T cells provided the cDNA or gDNA that made up the material.

The CDR3 sequence is 15 residues long. CDR1 is SEHNR and CDR2 is FQNEAQ in the germline V gene (reference sequence). V was clipped by 5 bases and J by 0 bases, with 14 bases between them. In the authors' methods: How many nucleated cells were present was estimated from reference gene primer amplification. Assay: immunoSEQ multiplex PCR; the TCRdb copy retains only in-frame clones and omits some. That table supplies the V and J calls and clone size; D and trimming were determined from the DNA. The sample gives 25,000 to 35,000 clones, roughly 94% of which show up once; about 2.4% is in the top ten. J is TRBJ2-7 and V is TRBV7-9, with a weak D call TRBD1 (6 bases). This TCR was sampled from a man aged 45 to 65 with active COVID-19. Sequenced material: peripheral blood. The CDR3 DNA is TGTGCCAGCAGCCCTAGCCAGGGGCACTCCTACGAGCAGTACTTC. This translates into CASSPSQGHSYEQYF. The full variable domain, completed using reference TRBV7-9 and TRBJ2-7, is DTGVSQNPRHKITKRGQNVTFRCDPISEHNRLYWYRQTLGQGPEFLTYFQNEAQLEKSRLLSDRFSAERPKGSFSTLEIQRTEQGDSAMYLCASSPSQGHSYEQYFGPGTRLTVT.